Listed below are T cell receptor beta chains from one sample, sequenced in a study of shared clonotypes between healthy human individuals. Assay used: immunoSEQ multiplex PCR; TCRdb lists only in-frame clones, some missing. The profile shows some 700,000 clones, 90% of them singletons. The source material was memory CD8+ T cells from PBMCs. These TCRs come from a man aged 18 to 30 in good health. Some clones in this sample may be carry-over from other donors' samples. Each CDR3 is given with its conserved first and last residue.

J: TRBJ2-2; V: TRBV5-6; CDR3: CASSLAAGYTGELFF
J: TRBJ2-3; V: TRBV27; CDR3: CASSLVGLAASTDTQYF
J: TRBJ2-1; V: TRBV4-1; CDR3: CASSQVGEGANNEQFF
J: TRBJ1-2; V: TRBV28; CDR3: CASSLWRGLGYGYTF
J: TRBJ1-1; V: TRBV25-1; CDR3: CASSELRGTEAFF
J: TRBJ2-7; V: TRBV6-6; CDR3: CASSFPNTYYEQYF
J: TRBJ2-7; V: TRBV4-3; CDR3: CASSLKNGYEQYF
J: TRBJ2-7; V: TRBV6-6; CDR3: CASSTDRGHPYEQYF
J: TRBJ2-7; V: TRBV11-2; CDR3: CASSFTGGQYF
J: TRBJ2-1; V: TRBV5-1; CDR3: CASSPRGVAPGVSEQFF
J: TRBJ2-7; V: TRBV7-8; CDR3: CASSPPGQGDEQYF
J: TRBJ1-1; V: TRBV7-9; CDR3: CASSLDQGDAFF
J: TRBJ2-1; V: TRBV10-1; CDR3: CASSLSGNEQFF
J: TRBJ2-7; V: TRBV27; CDR3: CASSYRLTYEQYF
J: TRBJ2-7; V: TRBV7-9; CDR3: CASSLPPGQDYEQYF
J: TRBJ2-7; V: TRBV27; CDR3: CASSLGTGEQYF
J: TRBJ2-1; V: TRBV4-2; CDR3: CASSRPPESSYNEQFF
J: TRBJ2-2; V: TRBV28; CDR3: CASSLTGAGELFF
J: TRBJ2-7; V: TRBV7-9; CDR3: CASSLAGTHYEQYF
J: TRBJ2-7; V: TRBV28; CDR3: CASSPLLEAGADEQYF
J: TRBJ1-2; V: TRBV10-2; CDR3: CASSIDAGYGYTF
J: TRBJ2-1; V: TRBV30; CDR3: CAWATPWREEISEQFF
J: TRBJ2-7; V: TRBV4-3; CDR3: CASSQGSSGTYEQYF